This T cell receptor beta chain was obtained from a study of technical replicates of blood from a handful of donors. Sequencing used immunoSEQ multiplex PCR; TCRdb keeps in-frame clones, though not all of them. The profile shows about 53,000 clones, 70% to 90% of them singletons. The sequence was obtained from a human donor in good health. Some clones in this sample may be carry-over from other donors' samples. Sequenced input: PBMCs.

CDR3 sequence reads: CASSSGDRDTGELFF. The CDR3 bases are TGTGCCAGCTCTTCGGGGGACAGAGACACCGGGGAGCTGTTTTTT. This rearrangement joins TRBV18 to TRBJ2-2, with D possibly being TRBD1 (7 bases). Germline CDR1 is KGHSH and CDR2 is LQKENI. This CDR3 is built from 15 residues. V lost 6 bases, J lost 3 bases, and 14 bases lay in between.